Given below is one T cell receptor (beta chain) in context. The record originates from a study of blood T cell repertoires in COVID-19. Study summary: The United States, Italy and Spain were the sources of the acute and convalescent COVID-19 samples.

Original processing methods: Scientists estimated how many nucleated cells there were by amplifying reference gene primers. Data came from immunoSEQ multiplex PCR; TCRdb stores just in-frame clones and leaves some out. Clonal size and the V and J genes are those of that table, whereas D and trimming came from the DNA. The sample comprises around 150,000 clones, 80% to 90% of which are singletons, and 7.2% rests with the top ten. This TCR was sampled from a woman aged 45-59 years in a cohort sampled during active or convalescent COVID-19. Source material: peripheral blood.

The CDR3 sequence is CSVVGGTSGGDSEQFF. The CDR3 nucleotides read TGCAGCGTTGTAGGCGGGACTAGCGGGGGGGATAGTGAGCAGTTCTTC. The rearrangement links TRBV29-1 to TRBJ2-1; TRBD2 matches 16 bases. The germline gives CDR1 SQVTM, CDR2 ANQGSEA. This CDR3 contains 16 residues. Trimming cost V 4 bases and J 9 bases; bases outside gene matches: 9.